Sequencing of this T cell receptor beta chain was carried out in a study of beta chain features in type 1 diabetes. Expressed TCRB transcripts were sequenced because the entire RNA isolate underwent reverse transcription. Sequencing used immunoSEQ multiplex PCR; TCRdb keeps in-frame clones, though not all of them. The data contain about 350,000 clones, about 20% of them singletons. The sample holds a few counts of this clone. Cell sorting via CD45RO/CCR7/CD25/CD127/CD95/CD27 was performed to obtain CD4+ naive, central memory, regulatory and stem cell-like memory cells. Sorted populations all exceeded 98% purity. Germline-derived CDR1 and CDR2 are LGHNA and YSLEER. This CDR3 has 14 residues. V lost 0 bases and J lost 6, with 11 bases in between.

The chain carries TRBV4-3 and TRBJ1-2, with a tentative D call TRBD1 (6 bases). The source is a woman under 30 in good health. Sequencing was carried out using naive CD4+ T cells from blood. The DNA of the CDR3 is TGCGCCAGCAGCCAAGATGCCAGGGGAGATGGCTACACCTTC. Encoded protein: CASSQDARGDGYTF.